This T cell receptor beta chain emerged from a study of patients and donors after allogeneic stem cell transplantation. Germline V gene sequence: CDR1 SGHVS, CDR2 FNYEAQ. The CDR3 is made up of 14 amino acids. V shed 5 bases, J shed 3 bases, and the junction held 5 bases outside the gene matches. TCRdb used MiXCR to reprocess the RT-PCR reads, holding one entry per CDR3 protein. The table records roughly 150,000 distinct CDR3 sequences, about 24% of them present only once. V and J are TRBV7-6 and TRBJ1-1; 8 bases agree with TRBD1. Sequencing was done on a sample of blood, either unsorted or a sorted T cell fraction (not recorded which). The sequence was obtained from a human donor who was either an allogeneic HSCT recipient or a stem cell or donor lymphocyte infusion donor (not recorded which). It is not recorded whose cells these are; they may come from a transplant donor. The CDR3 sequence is CASSLLTGDTEAFF. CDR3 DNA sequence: TGTGCCAGCAGCCTCTTGACAGGGGACACTGAAGCTTTCTTT.